This TCR beta chain derives from a study of CD8 T cells in ankylosing spondylitis (TCRdb year 2017). Background on the whole study: To find TCR variants linked to disease, the study profiled T cell receptor beta repertoires in ankylosing spondylitis patients and healthy donors. The whole study cohort included about a hundred healthy donors and around 25 ankylosing spondylitis patients. Samples of peripheral blood were taken, and for ankylosing spondylitis patients, synovial fluid was collected as well. Broader findings and caveats from the paper: Some of the motif variants had been reported before in the synovial fluid and blood of reactive arthritis patients, a finding that suggests common disease-initiation mechanisms. A CD8+ phenotype was shown by the disease-linked clones, which were found at relatively low frequencies in peripheral blood. The disease-linked clones were reported as significantly enriched in matched synovial fluid samples from ankylosing spondylitis patients. Blood from ankylosing spondylitis patients appeared to be characterized by a TCR beta motif made up of under 10 highly homologous amino acid variants.

CDR1 SGHVS and CDR2 FQNEAQ are derived from the germline V gene. Including the terminal cysteine and phenylalanine, the CDR3 comprises 15 residues. The only DNA kept is the CDR3, 45 bases in frame from the first base. Germline trimming: 4 bases from V, 6 bases from J; junction bases outside gene matches: 6. This clonotype was counted ten times or more. The clone's antigen remains unknown. No per-base quality is available; no much larger clone lies one base away. Sequencing relied on an Illumina HiSeq 2500. Quantitative 5'-RACE with molecular barcodes was used to prepare TCR beta libraries. The authors' pipeline ran thus. A new computational method, built on a probabilistic model of VDJ rearrangement, was used to identify disease-linked TCR variants. TCRdb cleaned the public reads at Q25 with fastp, built clones with MiXCR and kept in-frame beta chains. Every entry covers one CDR3 protein and lists the most common genes and DNA from its rows. The V and J calls shown here were made by TCRdb, not taken from the authors' results. The sample table lists about 39,000 distinct CDR3 sequences, approximately 10% of them with a count of one. The ten biggest clones cover more than 15% of the sample.

The receptor was isolated from a male donor with ankylosing spondylitis or in good health (not recorded which). The chain employs TRBV7-8 and TRBJ1-5; 10 bases in between match TRBD1. Sequencing was carried out using blood, either unsorted or a sorted T cell fraction (not recorded which). The DNA sequence is given as TGTGCCAGCAGCTACGGGACAGGGGTATCTCAGCCCCAGCATTTT. Protein translation: CASSYGTGVSQPQHF.